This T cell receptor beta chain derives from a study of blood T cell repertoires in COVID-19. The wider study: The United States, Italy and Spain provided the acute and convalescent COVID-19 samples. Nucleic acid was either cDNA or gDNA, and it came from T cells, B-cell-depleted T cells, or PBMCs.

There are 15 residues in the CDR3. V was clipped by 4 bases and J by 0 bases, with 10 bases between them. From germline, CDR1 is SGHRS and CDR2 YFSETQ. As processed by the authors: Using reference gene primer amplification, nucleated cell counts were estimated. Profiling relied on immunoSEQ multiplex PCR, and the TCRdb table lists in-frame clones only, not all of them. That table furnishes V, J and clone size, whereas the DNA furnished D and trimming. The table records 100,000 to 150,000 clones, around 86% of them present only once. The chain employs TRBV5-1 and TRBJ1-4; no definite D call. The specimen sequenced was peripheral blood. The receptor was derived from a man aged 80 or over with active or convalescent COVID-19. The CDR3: CASSRETATNEKLFF. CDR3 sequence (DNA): TGCGCCAGCAGCCGCGAAACTGCAACTAATGAAAAACTGTTTTTT. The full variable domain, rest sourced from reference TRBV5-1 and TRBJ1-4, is KAGVTQTPRYLIKTRGQQVTLSCSPISGHRSVSWYQQTPGQGLQFLFEYFSETQRNKGNFPGRFSGRQFSNSRSEMNVSTLELGDSALYLCASSRETATNEKLFFGSGTQLSVL.